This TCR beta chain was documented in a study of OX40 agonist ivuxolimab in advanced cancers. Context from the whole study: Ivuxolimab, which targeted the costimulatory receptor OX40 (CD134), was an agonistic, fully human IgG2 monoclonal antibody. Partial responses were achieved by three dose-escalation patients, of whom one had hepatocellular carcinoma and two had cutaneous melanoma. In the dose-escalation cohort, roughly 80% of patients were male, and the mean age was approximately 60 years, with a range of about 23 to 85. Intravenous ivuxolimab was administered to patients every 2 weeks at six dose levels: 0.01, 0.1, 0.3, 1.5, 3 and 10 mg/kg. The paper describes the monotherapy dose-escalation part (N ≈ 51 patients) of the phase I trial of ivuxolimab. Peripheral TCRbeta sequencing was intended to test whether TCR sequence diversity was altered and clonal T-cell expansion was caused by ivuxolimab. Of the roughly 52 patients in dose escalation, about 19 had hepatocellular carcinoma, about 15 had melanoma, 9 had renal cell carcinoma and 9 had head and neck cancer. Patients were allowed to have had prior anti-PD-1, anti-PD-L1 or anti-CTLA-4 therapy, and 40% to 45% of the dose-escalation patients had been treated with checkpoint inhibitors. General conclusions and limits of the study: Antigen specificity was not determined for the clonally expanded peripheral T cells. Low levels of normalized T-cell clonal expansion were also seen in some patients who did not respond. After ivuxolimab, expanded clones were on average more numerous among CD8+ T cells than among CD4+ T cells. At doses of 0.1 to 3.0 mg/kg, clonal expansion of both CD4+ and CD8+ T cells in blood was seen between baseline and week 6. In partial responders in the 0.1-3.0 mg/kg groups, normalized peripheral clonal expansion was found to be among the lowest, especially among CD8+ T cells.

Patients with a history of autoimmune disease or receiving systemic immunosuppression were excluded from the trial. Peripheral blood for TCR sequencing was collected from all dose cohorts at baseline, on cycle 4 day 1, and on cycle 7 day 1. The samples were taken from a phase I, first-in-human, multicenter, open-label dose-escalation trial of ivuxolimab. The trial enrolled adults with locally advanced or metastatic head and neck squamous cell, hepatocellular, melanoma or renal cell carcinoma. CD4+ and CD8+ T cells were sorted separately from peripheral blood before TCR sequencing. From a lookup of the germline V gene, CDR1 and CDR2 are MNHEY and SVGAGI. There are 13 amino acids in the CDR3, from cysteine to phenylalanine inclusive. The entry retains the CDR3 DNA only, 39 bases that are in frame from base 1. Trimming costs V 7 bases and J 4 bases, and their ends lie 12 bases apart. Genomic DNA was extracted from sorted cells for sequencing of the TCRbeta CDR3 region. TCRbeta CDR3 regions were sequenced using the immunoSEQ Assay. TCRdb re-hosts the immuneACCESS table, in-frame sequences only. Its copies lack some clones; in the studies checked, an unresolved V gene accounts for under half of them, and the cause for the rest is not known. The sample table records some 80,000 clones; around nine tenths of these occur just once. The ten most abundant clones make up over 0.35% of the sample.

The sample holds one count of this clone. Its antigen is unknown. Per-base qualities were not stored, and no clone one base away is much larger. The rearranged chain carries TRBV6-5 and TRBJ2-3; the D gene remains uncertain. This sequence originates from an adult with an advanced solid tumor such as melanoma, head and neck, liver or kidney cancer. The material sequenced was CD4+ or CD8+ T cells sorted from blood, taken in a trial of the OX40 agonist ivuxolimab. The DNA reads TGTGCCAGCACCGCCTCAGGACCAGATACGCAGTATTTT. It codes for CASTASGPDTQYF.